The rows below give T cell receptor beta chains drawn from one sample of a study of cytotoxic CD8 clonotypes in ibrutinib-treated CLL. TCRdb's copy holds only in-frame clones and misses some; the assay was immunoSEQ multiplex PCR. The sample lists 100,000 to 150,000 clones, 70% to 90% occurring once. The sequencing used PBMCs, collected after 24 months of ibrutinib treatment. The receptors shown here come from a human donor with chronic lymphocytic leukemia. The CDR3 runs from the conserved cysteine through the conserved F or W.

V gene: TRBV7-2; J gene: TRBJ2-1; CDR3 protein: CASSLVARNEQFF
V gene: TRBV7-9; J gene: TRBJ1-4; CDR3 protein: CASSLAREKLFF
V gene: TRBV5-1; J gene: TRBJ2-5; CDR3 protein: CASSLDGRTQYF
V gene: TRBV6-4; J gene: TRBJ2-5; CDR3 protein: CASSDPPRQQETQYF
V gene: TRBV5-3; J gene: TRBJ2-1; CDR3 protein: CARSLWGARSEQFF
V gene: TRBV10-3; J gene: TRBJ2-3; CDR3 protein: CASSDSRAGDTQYF
V gene: TRBV11-3; J gene: TRBJ2-7; CDR3 protein: CASSSVLTSLREQYF
V gene: TRBV19; J gene: TRBJ2-2; CDR3 protein: CASSIIGQGNTGELFF
V gene: TRBV11-2; J gene: TRBJ2-5; CDR3 protein: CASGWERGAGKTQYF
V gene: TRBV28; J gene: TRBJ2-3; CDR3 protein: CASRSSGTGVVDTQYF
V gene: TRBV19; J gene: TRBJ2-3; CDR3 protein: CASSTWGGTTDTQYF
V gene: TRBV10-3; J gene: TRBJ2-7; CDR3 protein: CAISVTFTGGHEQYF
V gene: TRBV30; J gene: TRBJ2-1; CDR3 protein: CAWSWGDNEQFF
V gene: TRBV7-9; J gene: TRBJ2-2; CDR3 protein: CASSRGSGGNTGELFF
V gene: TRBV5-1; J gene: TRBJ2-5; CDR3 protein: CASSLVTSGETQYF
V gene: TRBV6-1; J gene: TRBJ1-5; CDR3 protein: CASSGNRAGDQPQHF
V gene: TRBV4-3; J gene: TRBJ1-1; CDR3 protein: CASSQAPGGVEAFF
V gene: TRBV5-1; J gene: TRBJ1-1; CDR3 protein: CASSYDRNTEAFF
V gene: TRBV28; J gene: TRBJ1-2; CDR3 protein: CASSLRAGYTF
V gene: TRBV7-2; J gene: TRBJ2-5; CDR3 protein: CASSRRQVQETQYF
V gene: TRBV19; J gene: TRBJ2-7; CDR3 protein: CASSLIEGLIYEQYF
V gene: TRBV5-1; J gene: TRBJ2-7; CDR3 protein: CASSLAGRVYEQYF
V gene: TRBV7-9; J gene: TRBJ2-5; CDR3 protein: CASSPTEGFSGTQYF
V gene: TRBV7-9; J gene: TRBJ2-7; CDR3 protein: CASRQAGTSEQYF
V gene: TRBV27; J gene: TRBJ2-5; CDR3 protein: CASSFSWTGWGETQYF
V gene: TRBV28; J gene: TRBJ1-1; CDR3 protein: CASSFADRGRGTEAFF
V gene: TRBV28; J gene: TRBJ1-1; CDR3 protein: CASSPTALEAFF
V gene: TRBV7-2; J gene: TRBJ2-7; CDR3 protein: CASSSDTYEQYF
V gene: TRBV7-9; J gene: TRBJ2-5; CDR3 protein: CASSFTTEGTQYF
V gene: TRBV7-9; J gene: TRBJ2-7; CDR3 protein: CASSSELAYEQYF
V gene: TRBV28; J gene: TRBJ1-2; CDR3 protein: CASRGTGGYGYTF
V gene: TRBV27; J gene: TRBJ1-1; CDR3 protein: CASRSGANTEAFF
V gene: TRBV5-6; J gene: TRBJ2-7; CDR3 protein: CASSLAGVNYEQYF
V gene: TRBV18; J gene: TRBJ2-1; CDR3 protein: CASSPGGTDEQFF
V gene: TRBV10-3; J gene: TRBJ2-7; CDR3 protein: CAISGGQGRHDEQYF
V gene: TRBV27; J gene: TRBJ1-6; CDR3 protein: CASSLDEGALSPLHF
V gene: TRBV18; J gene: TRBJ1-2; CDR3 protein: CASSPPSSFYGYTF